These 20 T cell receptor beta chains originate from one sample sequenced in a study of shared clonotypes between healthy human individuals. Here immunoSEQ multiplex PCR was the method, and the copy in TCRdb shows in-frame clones only, minus some. The table has millions of clones, 85% to 95% seen once. The sequenced sample consisted of naive CD4+ T cells sorted from blood. Described subset: CD45RA+ positively selected. The receptors derive from a man younger than 30 in good health.

The chain couples TRBV14 to TRBJ2-5; unclear D gene. The V end lost 2 bases, the J end lost 4 bases, and 8 bases lay between the germline ends. This CDR3 contains 13 residues. Per germline, CDR1 SGHDN and CDR2 FVKESK. In nucleotides, the CDR3 is TGTGCCAGCAGCCAACAGATAACAGAGACCCAGTACTTC. Translated, it gives CASSQQITETQYF.

With respect to this clone: Other DNA sequences within the sample encode an identical CDR3. Here the CDR3 reads CASSGSTDTQYF. The CDR3 DNA sequence: TGTGCCAGCAGTGGAAGCACAGATACGCAGTATTTT. This chain joins TRBV6-1 and TRBJ2-3; D call uncertain. In germline, CDR1 is MNHNS, CDR2 SASEGT. V lost 4 bases and J lost 0, with 2 bases in between. There are 12 residues in the CDR3.

The rearrangement uses TRBV30 and TRBJ2-3; D perhaps matches TRBD1 (6 bases). CDR1 and CDR2 (germline): GTSNPN, SVGIG (reference sequence). Trimming cost V 0 bases and J 8 bases, with 12 bases left between them. CDR3 size: 13 residues. The CDR3 DNA sequence: TGTGCCTGGAGTGTACAGGGCCCCGGTACGCAGTATTTT. Its protein is CAWSVQGPGTQYF. The full variable domain, with the rest looked up from reference TRBV30 and TRBJ2-3, is SQTIHQWPATLVQPVGSPLSLECTVEGTSNPNLYWYRQAAGRGLQLLFYSVGIGQISSEVPQNLSASRPQDRQFILSSKKLLLSDSGFYLCAWSVQGPGTQYFGPGTRLTVL.

The chain recombines TRBV5-7 with TRBJ2-5; D is perhaps TRBD2 (6 bases). TRBV5-7 is given ORF status, its function remaining uncertain. V lost 2 bases to trimming and J lost 0 bases, with 8 bases between them. CDR3 size: 14 residues. The CDR3 coding sequence is TGTGCCAGCAGCTTTGGAGGGGACCAAGAGACCCAGTACTTC. Encoded protein: CASSFGGDQETQYF.

This clone was recorded once. V is TRBV11-2 and J is TRBJ2-3; 7 nucleotides match TRBD2. J gave up 1 base and V 1 base, and 5 bases lay outside the gene matches. The CDR3 consists of 16 residues. Per germline, CDR1 SGHAT and CDR2 FQNNGV. The CDR3 DNA sequence: TGTGCCAGCAGCTTAGGGAGGGCGGGAGGCACAGATACGCAGTATTTT. This encodes CASSLGRAGGTDTQYF.

The genes are TRBV6-5 and TRBJ2-2; D gene uncertain. CDR3 length: 12 amino acids. Germline-derived CDR1 and CDR2 are MNHEY and SVGAGI. V was clipped by 4 bases and J by 7 bases, with 7 bases between them. CDR3 DNA: TGTGCCAGCAGTTTATGGGGCGGGGAGCTGTTTTTT. This encodes CASSLWGGELFF.

The chain combines TRBV9 with TRBJ2-2; 7 bases align to TRBD2. Germline V CDR1 and CDR2: SGDLS, YYNGEE. The CDR3 has 15 amino acids. After removal of 6 bases from V and 6 bases from J, the junction contained 11 bases not matched to a gene. CDR3 DNA: TGTGCCAGCACCCTTGGCGGGACTATCGCCGGGGAGCTGTTTTTT. Residues: CASTLGGTIAGELFF.

To note about this clone: Other nucleotide sequences in the sample specify the same CDR3. The J gene is TRBJ2-1, the V gene TRBV27; D ambiguous. V was cut by 4 bases and J by 0 bases, with 4 bases left in between. In germline, CDR1 is MNHEY, CDR2 SMNVEV (reference sequence). The CDR3 totals 13 residues. This CDR3 is CASSWGSYNEQFF. CDR3 DNA sequence: TGTGCCAGCAGTTGGGGCTCCTACAATGAGCAGTTCTTC.

J is TRBJ1-5 and V is TRBV18; 7 bases line up with TRBD1. The V segment lost 5 bases and the J segment 5 bases; nucleotides outside the gene matches: 9. The CDR3 consists of 15 residues. The V gene's germline CDR1 is KGHSH and CDR2 LQKENI. CDR3 in amino acids: CASSADRAPYQPQHF. The CDR3 DNA sequence: TGTGCCAGCTCAGCCGACAGGGCTCCCTATCAGCCCCAGCATTTT. The entire variable domain, with the rest obtained from reference TRBV18 and TRBJ1-5, is as follows: NAGVMQNPRHLVRRRGQEARLRCSPMKGHSHVYWYRQLPEEGLKFMVYLQKENIIDESGMPKERFSAEFPKEGPSILRIQQVVRGDSAAYFCASSADRAPYQPQHFGDGTRLSIL.

The chain links TRBV15 to TRBJ2-7; TRBD1 matches at 7 bases. Per germline, CDR1 LNHNV and CDR2 YYDKDF (reference sequence). V was clipped by 5 bases and J by 2 bases; unmatched bases: 15. This CDR3 is 17 amino acids long. CDR3 DNA sequence: TGTGCCACCAGCTCGGACAGGACCTTCAGTACTACCTACGAGCAGTACTTC. Translating gives CATSSDRTFSTTYEQYF.

The chain links TRBV5-8 to TRBJ2-3; TRBD2 aligns across 14 bases. Germline V CDR1 and CDR2: SGHTS, YDEGEE. The CDR3 length is 17 residues. The ends lost 5 bases at V and 6 bases at J; junction bases unmatched: 11. The CDR3 here is CASRRSGTSGSGDTQYF. In DNA, the CDR3 is TGTGCCAGCAGACGCTCCGGGACTAGCGGGAGTGGCGATACGCAGTATTTT.

The rearrangement joins TRBV6-6 to TRBJ2-7; the D is unclear. Trimming removed 3 bases at V and 2 bases at J, with 11 bases between. The germline gives CDR1 MNHNY, CDR2 SVGAGI (reference sequence). CDR3 size: 14 residues. In DNA form, the CDR3 reads TGTGCCAGCAGTTATTGGGTAGGGACCTACGAGCAGTACTTC. This translates into CASSYWVGTYEQYF.

The V call is TRBV7-9, the J call TRBJ2-7, with 13 positions matching TRBD2. The germline V gene encodes CDR1 SEHNR and CDR2 FQNEAQ (reference sequence). V trimming: 4 bases; J trimming: 0 bases; junction bases outside the gene matches: 6. This CDR3 contains 17 residues. CDR3: CASSSQTSGGHSYEQYF. The CDR3 DNA reads TGTGCCAGCAGCTCACAGACTAGCGGGGGGCACTCCTACGAGCAGTACTTC. Combining the CDR3 with reference TRBV7-9 and TRBJ2-7 gives the whole variable domain DTGVSQNPRHKITKRGQNVTFRCDPISEHNRLYWYRQTLGQGPEFLTYFQNEAQLEKSRLLSDRFSAERPKGSFSTLEIQRTEQGDSAMYLCASSSQTSGGHSYEQYFGPGTRLTVT.

The V gene is TRBV10-1, the J gene TRBJ1-2; TRBD1 aligns across 10 bases. The V and J ends lost 6 bases and 6 bases, in that order; junction bases with no gene match: 4. Germline CDR1 reads WNHNN; CDR2 reads SYGVQD (reference sequence). The CDR3 has 13 residues. DNA of the CDR3: TGCGCCAGCAGCCGGGACAGGGGACATGGCTACACCTTC. Protein sequence: CASSRDRGHGYTF.

The genes are TRBV6-6 and TRBJ2-7; D unclear. Per germline, CDR1 MNHNY and CDR2 SVGAGI (reference sequence). The CDR3 has 11 amino acids. V was shortened by 8 bases and J by 6 bases, with 11 bases between the two germline ends. The CDR3 loop is CASGVSSEQYF. CDR3 coding DNA: TGTGCCAGCGGGGTAAGCTCCGAGCAGTACTTC.

The V and J genes are TRBV5-4 and TRBJ1-3, with 7 bases that match TRBD1. The CDR3 is 13 amino acids. Germline V lookup: CDR1 SGHNT, CDR2 YYREEE (reference sequence). The junction had 6 bases not matched to a gene; V was cut back by 4 bases and J by 8 bases. CDR3 in DNA: TGTGCCAGCAGCCCGGGACAGTTAGACACCATATATTTT. Translation: CASSPGQLDTIYF.

The genes are TRBV4-1 and TRBJ1-4; possibly TRBD1 for D (5 bases). The V end lost 1 base, the J end lost 2 bases, and 14 bases lay between the germline ends. The germline CDR1 and CDR2 sequences are MGHRA and YSYEKL. The CDR3 sequence is 17 residues long. The CDR3, as DNA: TGCGCCAGCAGCCAAGGGACACTCGCAGGCACTAATGAAAAACTGTTTTTT. Protein sequence: CASSQGTLAGTNEKLFF.

This chain's CDR3 is CASSPTPSGGAGETQYF. As DNA, the CDR3 is TGCGCCAGCAGCCCTACCCCTAGCGGGGGGGCGGGAGAGACCCAGTACTTC. V and J are TRBV5-1 and TRBJ2-5, with 12 positions matching TRBD2. CDR1 SGHRS and CDR2 YFSETQ come from the germline V gene. This CDR3 has 17 amino acids. Germline trimming cut 4 bases from V and 4 bases from J; bases unmatched to any gene: 11.

The rearrangement joins TRBV29-1 to TRBJ1-2; D not resolved. Germline V gives CDR1 SQVTM, CDR2 ANQGSEA. The CDR3 totals 13 residues. V lost 5 bases and J 6 bases, leaving 16 bases between the germline ends. For the CDR3, the DNA is TGCAGCGTTCGATCTGACCCCGGCAATGGCTACACCTTC. Protein: CSVRSDPGNGYTF. The whole variable domain, remainder taken from reference TRBV29-1 and TRBJ1-2, is SAVISQKPSRDICQRGTSLTIQCQVDSQVTMMFWYRQQPGQSLTLIATANQGSEATYESGFVIDKFPISRPNLTFSTLTVSNMSPEDSSIYLCSVRSDPGNGYTFGSGTRLTVV.

This chain connects TRBV14 to TRBJ1-1, with 8 bases identical to TRBD1. V lost 1 base to trimming and J lost 5 bases; unmatched junction nucleotides: 6. The germline V gene has CDR1 SGHDN and CDR2 FVKESK. CDR3 length: 15 residues. The CDR3 sequence: CASSQGTGGWTEAFF. In DNA, the CDR3 is TGTGCCAGCAGCCAAGGCACAGGGGGTTGGACTGAAGCTTTCTTT.